The 18 T cell receptor beta chains in this list originate from one sample, sequenced in a study of PD-1 blockade in classical Hodgkin lymphoma. The protocol was immunoSEQ multiplex PCR, while the TCRdb copy is restricted to in-frame clones and leaves out a portion. Of just over 60,000 clones in the sample, about 87% are singletons; the top ten hold around 13%. Each of the patients experienced relapse following autologous stem cell transplantation, and their brentuximab vedotin exposure differed. The sample was peripheral blood mononuclear cells (PBMCs), taken at baseline. These receptors originate from a human donor with classical Hodgkin lymphoma.

CDR3 protein: CASSASFQGNTDTQYF. For the CDR3, the DNA is TGTGCCAGCAGCGCGAGCTTCCAGGGGAACACAGATACGCAGTATTTT. The chain carries TRBV9 and TRBJ2-3; the D gene is possibly TRBD1 (6 bases). CDR3 size: 16 residues. Germline V lookup: CDR1 SGDLS, CDR2 YYNGEE. V was trimmed by 3 bases and J by 2 bases, leaving 16 bases between them.

The J gene is TRBJ1-1, the V gene TRBV28; D gene ambiguous. The CDR3 runs to 12 residues. V lost 7 bases, J lost 3 bases, and 9 bases lay in between. Germline values: CDR1 MDHEN, CDR2 SYDVKM. CDR3 sequence (DNA): TGTGCCAGCACCCGATCCTACACTGAAGCTTTCTTT. It yields the protein CASTRSYTEAFF.

This chain joins TRBV7-2 and TRBJ1-3, with D uncertain. V lost 3 bases to trimming and J lost 4 bases, with 10 bases between them. The CDR3 extends over 14 amino acids. Per germline, CDR1 SGHTA and CDR2 FQGNSA. CDR3 protein: CASSLTISGNTIYF. Here the CDR3 DNA reads TGTGCCAGCAGCTTGACTATATCCGGAAACACCATATATTTT.

This clone was recorded only once. V and J are TRBV5-3 and TRBJ1-1, with TRBD1 identical over 10 bases. TRBV5-3 is noted as an ORF with a role that remains uncertain. After removal of 0 bases from V and 2 bases from J, the junction contained 28 bases not matched to a gene. The CDR3 is 24 residues long. As DNA, the CDR3 is TGTGCCAGAAGCTTGGGGATCCGACCCGGGACCCTGGTCCCGGGACAGGGGAAAAACACTGAAGCTTTCTTT. Translation: CARSLGIRPGTLVPGQGKNTEAFF.

The rearrangement joins TRBV5-1 to TRBJ2-5, with 10 positions matching TRBD1. The V gene end was trimmed by 6 bases and the J gene end by 5 bases; junction bases not matched to a gene: 4. This CDR3 contains 13 residues. Per the germline V gene, CDR1 is SGHRS and CDR2 is YFSETQ. CDR3 sequence (DNA): TGCGCCAGCAAGGGACAGGGGTGGGAGACCCAGTACTTC. Encoded protein: CASKGQGWETQYF.

This chain links TRBV6-5 with TRBJ2-1, with TRBD2 matching 10 bases. Germline CDR1 reads MNHEY; CDR2 reads SVGAGI. The V segment lost 5 bases and the J segment 3 bases; nucleotides outside the gene matches: 4. The CDR3 extends over 15 amino acids. The DNA for the CDR3 is TGTGCCAGCAGTCCCGTAGCGGGGGGCTACAATGAGCAGTTCTTC. It codes for CASSPVAGGYNEQFF.

V usage is TRBV19 and J usage is TRBJ2-3, with a tentative D call TRBD1 (5 bases). The CDR3 consists of 13 residues. From germline, CDR1 is LNHDA and CDR2 SQIVND (reference sequence). Trimming took off 7 bases at V and 0 bases at J, with 8 bases between the two ends. The CDR3 bases are TGTGCCAGTAAGGGGTATAGCACAGATACGCAGTATTTT. It translates to CASKGYSTDTQYF.

V is TRBV5-6 and J is TRBJ2-7, with 9 bases identical to TRBD1. Germline assignment: CDR1 SGHDT and CDR2 YYEEEE. V lost 4 bases, J lost 4 bases, and 9 bases stayed unmatched. This CDR3 has 15 amino acids. As DNA, the CDR3 is TGTGCCAGCAGCCCGGACAGGGGACCTTTTTACGAGCAGTACTTC. Amino acids: CASSPDRGPFYEQYF.

The rearrangement joins TRBV7-3 to TRBJ2-3; D remains unclear. V lost 5 bases and J lost 4, with 13 bases in between. The CDR3 length is 14 residues. CDR1 is SGHTA, CDR2 FQGTGA, per germline. In DNA form, the CDR3 reads TGTGCCAGCAGCGCGTTGCGCGAGCCAGATACGCAGTATTTT. As protein: CASSALREPDTQYF.

The rearrangement links TRBV28 to TRBJ2-7; unclear D gene. Trimming stripped 5 bases from V and 3 bases from J, with 5 bases between. The CDR3 is 11 amino acids. Looked up from germline, CDR1 is MDHEN and CDR2 is SYDVKM. CDR3 DNA sequence: TGTGCCAGCAGTACCGTCTACGAGCAGTACTTC. Translating it yields CASSTVYEQYF.

V and J are TRBV7-6 and TRBJ2-7; a weak D match, TRBD1 (5 bases). This CDR3 has 13 amino acids. V was shortened by 1 base and J by 2 bases, with 6 bases between the two germline ends. CDR1 and CDR2 (germline): SGHVS, FNYEAQ. The CDR3 coding sequence is TGTGCCAGCAGCTTAGACAGGACCTACGAGCAGTACTTC. Its protein product is CASSLDRTYEQYF. The full variable domain, in which reference TRBV7-6 and TRBJ2-7 provide the parts outside the CDR3, is GAGVSQSPRYKVTKRGQDVALRCDPISGHVSLYWYRQALGQGPEFLTYFNYEAQQDKSGLPNDRFSAERPEGSISTLTIQRTEQRDSAMYRCASSLDRTYEQYFGPGTRLTVT.

The rearrangement joins TRBV10-2 to TRBJ1-1, with D perhaps TRBD1 (6 bases). Germline CDR1 is WSHSY and CDR2 is SAAADI. This CDR3 region has 15 residues. With 8 bases removed from V and 7 bases from J, the gap between germline ends came to 23 bases. The CDR3 sequence is CASGMTPRGRNEAFF. The CDR3 DNA reads as TGCGCCAGCGGAATGACCCCCAGGGGTCGAAATGAAGCTTTCTTT.

V and J are TRBV5-6 and TRBJ1-3, with 7 bases matching TRBD1. Losses at the gene ends were 1 base for V and 1 base for J; bases not matched to a gene: 5. In germline, CDR1 is SGHDT, CDR2 YYEEEE. The CDR3 length is 16 residues. The CDR3 sequence: CASSLYRGTSGNTIYF. CDR3 in DNA: TGTGCCAGCAGCTTGTACAGGGGCACGTCTGGAAACACCATATATTTT. Looking up the rest from reference TRBV5-6 and TRBJ1-3 gives the full variable domain: DAGVTQSPTHLIKTRGQQVTLRCSPKSGHDTVSWYQQALGQGPQFIFQYYEEEERQRGNFPDRFSGHQFPNYSSELNVNALLLGDSALYLCASSLYRGTSGNTIYFGEGSWLTVV.

The gene calls are TRBV30 and TRBJ1-1; weak D call: TRBD1 (6 bases). Per the germline V gene, CDR1 is GTSNPN and CDR2 is SVGIG (reference sequence). CDR3 length: 13 amino acids. V shed 8 bases and J shed 4 bases, with 17 bases lying between them. DNA of the CDR3: TGTGCCGGGTCCCTCGGACAGACCACTGAAGCTTTCTTT. Its translation is CAGSLGQTTEAFF.

The chain couples TRBV6-5 to TRBJ2-1; D is ambiguous. CDR1 and CDR2 from the germline V gene are MNHEY and SVGAGI. V gave up 0 bases and J gave up 6 bases, with 12 bases separating them. The CDR3 is 15 residues long. The CDR3 is CASSYSGRTFNEQFF. CDR3 DNA sequence: TGTGCCAGCAGTTACTCGGGTAGGACCTTCAATGAGCAGTTCTTC.

This clone has a single count. The V and J genes are TRBV11-1 and TRBJ1-4; no firm D call. From germline, CDR1 is SGHAT and CDR2 FQDESV (reference sequence). V lost 2 bases and J lost 8, with 15 bases in between. This CDR3 region has 15 residues. The CDR3 DNA reads as TGTGCCAGCAGCTTAAGGAACGGAGGAGAAGAAAAACTGTTTTTT. This encodes CASSLRNGGEEKLFF.

This clone was found a few times. The chain's CDR3 is CASSWTRNQPQHF. In nucleotides, the CDR3 is TGTGCCAGCAGCTGGACACGCAATCAGCCCCAGCATTTT. The V and J genes are TRBV7-6 and TRBJ1-5, with D possibly matching TRBD1 (5 bases). The CDR3 has 13 residues. CDR1 SGHVS and CDR2 FNYEAQ come from the germline V gene. V shed 4 bases and J shed 2 bases, with 6 bases lying between them.

CDR3 in DNA: TGTGCCAGCAGCACCTGGGACAGGTCAAATTCACCCCTCCACTTT. Translated: CASSTWDRSNSPLHF. This chain links TRBV7-6 with TRBJ1-6, with 8 positions matching TRBD1. Germline V CDR1 and CDR2: SGHVS, FNYEAQ. The CDR3 runs 15 residues. Trimming at V came to 5 bases and at J to 7 bases, leaving 7 bases not matched to a gene. Together with reference TRBV7-6 and TRBJ1-6, the CDR3 gives the full variable domain: GAGVSQSPRYKVTKRGQDVALRCDPISGHVSLYWYRQALGQGPEFLTYFNYEAQQDKSGLPNDRFSAERPEGSISTLTIQRTEQRDSAMYRCASSTWDRSNSPLHFGNGTRLTVT.